Presented here are 18 T cell receptor beta chains from one specimen sequenced in a study of spatial heterogeneity in lung cancer. TCRdb used MiXCR to reprocess the 5' RACE reads, holding one entry per CDR3 protein. The sample records about 38,000 distinct CDR3 sequences, 6% to 9.5% being singletons. Noted time point: blood at routine non-recurrence follow-up after resection. The source was PBMCs, collected at follow-up. Receptors were obtained from a male donor with early-stage non-small cell lung cancer.

This clonotype was recorded at least ten times. The J gene is TRBJ1-6, the V gene TRBV11-2; TRBD1 matches 7 bases. Germline V gene sequence: CDR1 SGHAT, CDR2 FQNNGV. V dropped 5 bases and J dropped 5; count of bases not matched to a gene: 3. This CDR3 has 14 residues. As DNA, the CDR3 is TGTGCCAGCAGCCCCGACAGGGATAATTCACCCCTCCACTTT. This gives the protein CASSPDRDNSPLHF.

This chain connects TRBV6-5 to TRBJ1-6; tentative D call: TRBD1 (6 bases). Germline lookup yields CDR1 MNHEY and CDR2 SVGAGI. Trimming left V 4 bases short and J 10 bases short, with 17 bases between. The CDR3 runs to 15 residues. CDR3: CASSWGTSSGSPLHF. Here the CDR3 DNA reads TGTGCCAGCAGTTGGGGGACAAGTAGTGGATCACCCCTCCACTTT.

This clonotype was picked up many times. This sequence joins TRBV7-3 and TRBJ2-7, with 8 positions matching TRBD2. Trimming at V came to 2 bases and at J to 0 bases, leaving 9 bases not matched to a gene. This CDR3 region has 17 residues. The germline V gene has CDR1 SGHTA and CDR2 FQGTGA. CDR3: CASSLSGGGTNSYEQYF. The CDR3 DNA sequence: TGTGCCAGCAGCTTATCGGGAGGGGGGACCAACTCCTACGAGCAGTACTTC.

The sample holds many counts of this clonotype. V is TRBV4-1 and J is TRBJ2-2; D unresolved. The V gene's germline CDR1 is MGHRA and CDR2 YSYEKL. V was trimmed by 1 base and J by 6 bases, leaving 9 bases between them. This CDR3 spans 14 amino acids. The CDR3 loop is CASSQGPDPGELFF. The CDR3 DNA reads as TGCGCCAGCAGCCAAGGCCCGGACCCCGGGGAGCTGTTTTTT.

This clonotype was seen at least ten times. The CDR3, as DNA: TGTGCCAGCAGCGTCGACAGCTTAAATGAGCAGTTCTTC. Protein sequence: CASSVDSLNEQFF. The V and J genes are TRBV7-9 and TRBJ2-1; a weak D match, TRBD1 (5 bases). The CDR3 sequence is 13 residues long. Germline V CDR1 and CDR2: SEHNR, FQNEAQ (reference sequence). Trimming stripped 5 bases from V and 7 bases from J, with 12 bases between.

This clonotype came up many times. Written as DNA, the CDR3 is TGCAGTGCTAGAGATCTCACCTCGAACACCGGGGAGCTGTTTTTT. Translation gives CSARDLTSNTGELFF. This sequence joins TRBV20-1 and TRBJ2-2; D is unresolved. The length of the CDR3 is 15 residues. The V and J ends lost 0 bases and 0 bases respectively, with 8 bases between them. Germline CDR1 reads DFQATT; CDR2 reads SNEGSKA (reference sequence).

V gene TRBV20-1 combines with J gene TRBJ2-3; no clear D. Germline V gene sequence: CDR1 DFQATT, CDR2 SNEGSKA (reference sequence). Trimming shortened V by 0 bases and J by 5 bases, and 9 bases separated the two germline ends. The CDR3 loop spans 13 amino acids. The CDR3 spells CSAREWSGDTQYF. DNA of the CDR3: TGCAGTGCTAGAGAATGGAGTGGAGATACGCAGTATTTT.

This clonotype was seen a handful of times. This chain links TRBV4-2 with TRBJ2-3; either TRBD1 or TRBD2 may fit D (6 bases each). Germline CDR1 reads LGHNA; CDR2 reads YNFKEQ. CDR3 length: 16 amino acids. V lost 0 bases, J lost 1 base, and 11 bases lay in between. The CDR3 sequence is CASSQDMEGGTDTQYF. In DNA form, the CDR3 reads TGTGCCAGCAGCCAAGATATGGAGGGGGGCACAGATACGCAGTATTTT.

This chain connects TRBV12-3 or TRBV12-4 to TRBJ2-2; D is uncertain. V dropped 3 bases and J dropped 2 bases, with 7 bases sitting between them. CDR3 length: 14 amino acids. The CDR3 DNA sequence: TGTGCCAGCAGTTTCAGCACCAACACCGGGGAGCTGTTTTTT. Residues: CASSFSTNTGELFF.

This clonotype was seen ten or more times. The chain couples TRBV28 to TRBJ2-6; 11 nucleotides agree with TRBD1. V was clipped by 3 bases and J by 0 bases; unmatched bases: 16. Germline V gene sequence: CDR1 MDHEN, CDR2 SYDVKM. This CDR3 has 22 amino acids. The CDR3: CASSFLLFGSGTGGSGANVLTF. Here the CDR3 DNA reads TGTGCCAGCAGTTTTCTTCTCTTTGGGTCTGGGACAGGGGGCTCTGGGGCCAACGTCCTGACTTTC.

There are many counts of this clonotype. V and J are TRBV20-1 and TRBJ2-4; 15 nucleotides match TRBD2. The CDR3 covers 19 residues. Per germline, CDR1 DFQATT and CDR2 SNEGSKA (reference sequence). J gave up 0 bases and V 2 bases, and 8 bases lay outside the gene matches. The CDR3 protein is CSARSAGLAGGVAKNIQYF. The CDR3 nucleotides are TGCAGTGCTAGATCCGCTGGACTAGCGGGGGGGGTAGCCAAAAACATTCAGTACTTC.

This clonotype appeared once. A much larger clone lies a single base off, so this may be a read error. The V and J genes are TRBV3-1 and TRBJ1-5, with TRBD1 matching 7 bases. The ends lost 4 bases at V and 5 bases at J; junction bases unmatched: 5. Per germline, CDR1 LGHDT and CDR2 YNNKEL (reference sequence). CDR3 length: 14 amino acids. The CDR3 coding sequence is TGTGCCAGCAGCCGACAGGGCGGGGATCAGCCCCAGCATTTT. This translates into CASSRQGGDQPQHF.

This clonotype occurred many times. The V and J genes are TRBV13 and TRBJ2-1, with unresolved D. The CDR3 length is 15 residues. Germline lookup yields CDR1 PRHDT and CDR2 FYEKMQ (reference sequence). The V and J ends lost 3 bases and 0 bases respectively, with 9 bases between them. CDR3 coding DNA: TGTGCCAGCAGCTTGGGCGAGAGCTCCTACAATGAGCAGTTCTTC. It encodes CASSLGESSYNEQFF.

This clonotype has at least ten counts. This rearrangement joins TRBV30 to TRBJ2-7; tentatively, D is TRBD2 (5 bases). Trimming left V 0 bases short and J 2 bases short, with 14 bases between. The CDR3 runs 15 residues. Germline assignment: CDR1 GTSNPN and CDR2 SVGIG (reference sequence). The CDR3 DNA sequence: TGTGCCTGGAGTGTACCCGCGGGCCTTACCTACGAGCAGTACTTC. It translates to CAWSVPAGLTYEQYF.

V gene TRBV9 combines with J gene TRBJ1-3, with D uncertain. Looked up from germline, CDR1 is SGDLS and CDR2 is YYNGEE. The CDR3 contains 16 residues. V lost 0 bases and J 0 bases, leaving 10 bases between the germline ends. The CDR3: CASSVAMKSSGNTIYF. The CDR3 DNA follows: TGTGCCAGCAGCGTAGCGATGAAAAGCTCTGGAAACACCATATATTTT.

This clonotype was seen at least ten times. This chain joins TRBV10-3 and TRBJ2-2; D not resolved. The length of the CDR3 is 15 residues. CDR1 is ENHRY, CDR2 SYGVKD, per germline. V lost 8 bases and J lost 0, with 13 bases in between. CDR3 amino acids: CAIGWAGANTGELFF. Here the CDR3 DNA reads TGTGCCATCGGTTGGGCCGGCGCGAACACCGGGGAGCTGTTTTTT.

This clonotype was detected many times. This sequence joins TRBV28 and TRBJ1-6, with D unresolved. The ends were cut back, 6 bases at V and 6 bases at J, with 12 bases in the middle. The CDR3 sequence is 14 residues long. Germline V lookup: CDR1 MDHEN, CDR2 SYDVKM. CDR3 bases: TGTGCCAGCAGCAGCCCGGATTTTAATTCACCCCTCCACTTT. Translated: CASSSPDFNSPLHF.

This clonotype was recorded at least ten times. The CDR3 reads CASSGTASGELFF. The CDR3 DNA is TGTGCCAGCAGCGGGACAGCTAGTGGGGAGCTGTTTTTT. The V gene is TRBV12-3 or TRBV12-4, the J gene TRBJ2-2, with 7 bases fitting TRBD1. J lost 8 bases, V lost 6 bases, and 6 bases had no gene match. The CDR3 extends over 13 amino acids.